The entry below gives a single T cell receptor (beta chain) sequence along with its context. Its antigen remains undetermined. No per-base quality is available; no much larger clone lies one base away. The library came from the immunoSEQ multiplex PCR assay. A mixture of 60 forward primers for TCR Vbeta segments and 13 reverse primers for TCR Jbeta segments was used in the multiplex PCR. The CDR3 region of rearranged TCR beta genes was amplified from genomic DNA by a multiplex PCR assay. On the Illumina HiSeq System, the amplified TCR beta libraries were sequenced as 87-base-pair reads. The authors processed their data as follows. Across the 666 repertoires, a later analysis counted 80 million or so unique TCR beta chains, 9.5 million to 13 million of which were shared by at least two donors. To remove PCR and sequencing errors, raw reads were error-corrected and collapsed into unique sequences using a nearest-neighbor algorithm that merged closely related sequences. CDR3 sequences were aligned to IMGT reference sequences to assign V, D and J gene segments. For a sequence to be retained, a match of at least six nucleotides to both a V gene segment and a J gene segment was required. A rearrangement was called productive if the CDR3 had no stop codons and remained in frame with V and J, and every other rearrangement was called non-productive. Following IMGT convention, CDR3 was defined as the stretch from the second conserved V-encoded cysteine to the conserved J-encoded phenylalanine. The earlier analysis of about 590 of the donors excluded sequences that lacked an unambiguous match to a single V gene segment. In an earlier analysis of a few hundred of the donors, a V segment was called functional when productive rearrangements were above 56.7%, and segregating when the standard deviation between donors exceeded 5%. A statistical classification framework was built for diagnosing cytomegalovirus status from the catalog of TCR beta chain sequences. V and J gene assignment, in a later analysis, came from comparing TCR nucleotide sequences with IMGT/GENE-DB human TR gene sequences. Using the TCRdist pipeline, a later analysis assigned CDR3 sequences along with most-parsimonious VDJ recombination scenarios. A later analysis defined each TCR beta chain by its CDR3 amino acid sequence plus V-gene family, and excluded reads lacking a unique V-gene family. A later analysis removed 500 to 600 highly shared, low-generation-probability nucleotide sequences to deal with suspected cross-contamination and a sequencing artifact. For each public chain, a later analysis derived a clonal expansion index from normalized ranks of inferred template counts within each repertoire. Generation probabilities in a later analysis came from a VDJ recombination model fitted to out-of-frame rearrangements, and those results were checked against IGoR. Hypergeometric tests were used in a later analysis to score TCR-TCR, TCR-HLA and TCR-CMV co-occurrence, with a repertoire-size bias correction applied to the TCR pairs. A later analysis estimated false discovery rates by permuting HLA or CMV assignments 20 times. In a later analysis, co-occurring TCRs were grouped using DBSCAN, and TCRdist sequence similarity was added for clustering within HLA-allele-positive subsets. Repertoires with fewer than 30,000 or more than 120,000 public chains were left out of co-occurrence clustering, as were a handful of repertoires with anomalous nucleotide sharing. TCRdb took this table from immuneACCESS and kept in-frame rearrangements with V and J called. Such tables lack part of the clones; where checked against another copy, unresolved V genes explain under half of the gap, and the rest is unexplained. V, J and clone size are taken as reported in that table, and D and trimming were inferred from the DNA itself. This sample comprises fewer than 150,000 clones, 60% to 85% of them detected only once. The ten largest clonotypes hold 2.7% of the sample.

The CDR3 has 13 amino acids, counting the end cysteine and phenylalanine. Only the CDR3 region is kept as DNA, spanning 39 bases read in frame from base 1. As encoded in the germline V gene, CDR1 is SQVTM while CDR2 is ANQGSEA. Compared with germline, V lacks 6 bases and J lacks 7 bases; bases without a gene match: 6. This sample was included in a study of cytomegalovirus exposure and HLA in healthy donors (dated by TCRdb to about 2017). Notes on the research overall: An earlier analysis of some 600 of the donors reported under 300 Gb of sequence data and 117 million unique TCR beta sequences obtained from approximately 180 million T cells. An early release covering 550 to 650 HLA-typed donors comprised about 290 gigabases of sequencing data and 65 million to 100 million unique TCR sequences. Of the approximately 370 genotyped donors, 65% to 90% were placed in the genetic ancestry cluster associated with self-reported Caucasian donors. The aim of the study was to test whether cataloging public T cell receptors could identify signatures of past pathogen exposure. Using immunosequencing, the study profiled T cell repertoires from approximately 700 subjects and related those repertoires to cytomegalovirus serostatus. A separate validation cohort of roughly 130 different subjects was used in addition to the approximately 640-subject first cohort. To predict cytomegalovirus infection status, the study combined high-throughput TCR immunosequencing, statistical association of individual TCRs with disease status, and machine learning. In a later analysis, previously published TCR beta repertoires from fewer than 750 donors were re-analyzed and high-resolution HLA genotyping was added so that TCR occurrence patterns could be studied. Rather than drawing on any new phenotypic data, the later analysis identified candidate immune exposures from TCR beta sequences and the way those sequences occurred across donors. An earlier analysis of approximately 500 of the donors applied high-throughput TCR beta sequencing to assess whether each TCR beta V gene segment acted as functional or pseudogenic. Donor age, sex, ethnicity and CMV serostatus were collected together with the repertoire data. In a later genetic analysis, genome-wide SNP genotypes for about three fifths of the 666 donors were used, and that subset was treated as a discovery cohort. Every discovery cohort repertoire had been produced on one sequencing platform. Both class I and class II loci were covered by HLA typing, at four-digit resolution. The number of donors typed differed by locus, with 629-630 for A, B, C, DRB1 and DQB1, around 500 for DQA1, over 600 for DPA1, and around 450 for DPB1. Because of strong linkage in the cohort, roughly five DR-DQ haplotypes were treated as single units for association and clustering. Among almost 400 genotyped donors of the cohort, an average of approximately 250,000 unique TCR beta nucleotide sequences were sequenced per donor, around 18% of them non-productive. The investigation overall reported the following: Sequencing depth was assumed to be roughly uniform across donors in the presence/absence analyses, though that assumption may not hold. A few of the identified cytomegalovirus-associated TCR beta chains were confirmed in vitro to be specific for cytomegalovirus antigens. According to a later analysis, most CMV-associated TCR beta chains appeared to be HLA-restricted, and the HLA associations seemed to be driven largely by CMV exposure. Correlated functional status among segregating V segments might be attributable to linkage disequilibrium, but an unknown experimental factor could not be ruled out. The only immune exposure information available for the cohort was CMV serostatus. In a later analysis, the rate of TCR association differed among HLA loci, with DRB1 alleles having the most associated TCRs and HLA-C alleles having the fewest. In an earlier analysis of some 500 of the donors, most TCR beta V segments appeared in productive rearrangements about 87% or about 30% of the time, broadly matching IMGT annotations. When HLA alleles, especially DR and DQ, strongly co-occurred, TCR associations were difficult to assign to individual alleles. Because counts were too low, seventeen rarely observed V segments, including chromosome 9 orphons, were excluded from the earlier analysis of several hundred of the donors. According to a later analysis, parvovirus B19, influenza, CMV and Epstein-Barr virus appeared linked to several top co-occurrence clusters. Because HLA typing was missing for some donors at each locus, association tests included only the typed subset. Compared with the roughly 700-donor mean, donors in an Asian-associated ancestry cluster had fewer N-insertions in productive TCRs, according to a later genetic analysis. In a later analysis, more than 15,000 TCR beta sequences were associated with specific HLA alleles at a false discovery rate of 0.05. Because the 87-base-pair reads could not distinguish some IMGT-functional V segments, including TRBV6-2 and TRBV6-3, those segments were excluded. The authors suggested that the approach could potentially be extended to other disease states and immunological phenotypes. Cytomegalovirus status was reported to be diagnosed by the classifier with high specificity and sensitivity in both the original and validation cohorts. A further reported finding was that TCR beta sequences accurately predicted the HLA-A and HLA-B alleles for most subjects in the first cohort. A later genetic analysis associated a missense DCLRE1C variant with V-gene and J-gene trimming of TCR beta chains, and an independent cohort replicated the association. The study gave a list of some 150 TCR beta chains associated with cytomegalovirus. This cohort had only TCR beta chains sequenced, and the lack of alpha or paired-chain data limited which features could be detected. While some public TCRs were present in many individuals, most TCR sequences turned up only very rarely across donors. In a later analysis, HLA-associated TCR beta chains were found to be more clonally expanded and to have lower generation probabilities than equally common non-associated chains. A cluster of highly shared sequence variants was judged likely to be a technical artifact of the sequencing pipeline.

In total, around 600 healthy bone marrow donors made up the cohort. At the time of sampling, every cohort member was nominally healthy, though immune exposures that went unrecorded were likely present. The donor was CMV seropositive and belonged to the group of about 290 seropositive cohort members. Each donor provided a peripheral blood sample, and peripheral blood mononuclear cells were used for TCR beta sequencing. Genomic DNA extraction from the blood cell samples was performed with the Qiagen DNeasy Blood Extraction Kit. The specimen was PBMCs. This TCR derives from a woman aged 40 to 50 in good health and CMV-seropositive. The chain is encoded by TRBV29-1 joined to TRBJ2-1, with 10 bases matching TRBD1. The CDR3 protein: CSVGGQGRNEQFF. The nucleotide sequence is given as TGCAGCGTCGGGGGACAGGGGCGGAATGAGCAGTTCTTC.